The 20 T cell receptor beta chains presented below share a single source sample, sequenced in a study of blood T cell repertoires in COVID-19. Sequencing used immunoSEQ multiplex PCR; TCRdb keeps in-frame clones, though not all of them. The data hold fewer than 650,000 clones, with around nine tenths observed a single time. The sequenced sample was peripheral blood. The receptors shown here come from a woman aged 50 to 60 with COVID-19, enrolled during active disease.

This rearrangement joins TRBV3-1 (or the pseudogene TRBV3-2) to TRBJ2-7, with D possibly TRBD1 on 5 matching bases. The CDR3 runs to 16 residues. CDR1 is LGHDT and CDR2 is YNNKEL in the germline V gene (reference sequence). V lost 5 bases and J lost 0, with 17 bases in between. The CDR3 loop is CASSYDWGSNSYEQYF. In DNA form, the CDR3 reads TGTGCCAGCAGCTACGACTGGGGCTCTAACTCCTACGAGCAGTACTTC.

The gene calls are TRBV2 and TRBJ1-2, with D unclear. CDR3 length: 11 amino acids. The germline gives CDR1 SNHLY, CDR2 FYNNEI. V was cut by 4 bases and J by 8 bases, with 8 bases left in between. The CDR3 spells CASSGAPGYTF. Written as DNA, the CDR3 is TGTGCCAGCAGTGGGGCACCGGGCTACACCTTC. The full variable domain, in which reference TRBV2 and TRBJ1-2 provide the parts outside the CDR3, is EPEVTQTPSHQVTQMGQEVILRCVPISNHLYFYWYRQILGQKVEFLVSFYNNEISEKSEIFDDQFSVERPDGSNFTLKIRSTKLEDSAMYFCASSGAPGYTFGSGTRLTVV.

V usage is TRBV5-1 and J usage is TRBJ1-3; maybe TRBD1 (6 bases). Germline V gene data show CDR1 as SGHRS and CDR2 as YFSETQ. CDR3 length: 18 amino acids. Between the trimmed V and J ends, which lost 0 bases and 0 bases, there was a span of 16 bases. The CDR3 spells CASSLAGVGGPSGNTIYF. The DNA for the CDR3 is TGCGCCAGCAGCTTGGCCGGAGTAGGGGGTCCCTCTGGAAACACCATATATTTT.

The chain carries TRBV30 and TRBJ2-1, with D possibly TRBD1 on 6 matching bases. Per the germline V gene, CDR1 is GTSNPN and CDR2 is SVGIG (reference sequence). Trimming removed 5 bases at V and 6 bases at J, with 8 bases between. There are 11 residues in the CDR3. CDR3 sequence reads: CAWGGLNEQFF. CDR3 nucleotides: TGTGCCTGGGGGGGCCTCAATGAGCAGTTCTTC.

The chain links TRBV7-9 to TRBJ1-3, with D unresolved. V dropped 5 bases and J dropped 8 bases, with 7 bases sitting between them. Germline V CDR1 and CDR2: SEHNR, FQNEAQ (reference sequence). The CDR3 length is 11 residues. CDR3 sequence reads: CASSPLDTIYF. Here the CDR3 DNA reads TGTGCCAGCAGCCCCCTAGACACCATATATTTT.

V and J are TRBV24-1 and TRBJ1-1; D call uncertain. V shed 8 bases and J shed 1 base, with 10 bases lying between them. Germline-derived CDR1 and CDR2 are KGHDR and SFDVKD. The CDR3 length is 13 residues. The CDR3 bases are TGTGCCACCAAAATGGGCCCGAACACTGAAGCTTTCTTT. It codes for CATKMGPNTEAFF.

The rearrangement uses TRBV5-6 and TRBJ1-2, with TRBD1 matching 9 bases. The V segment lost 6 bases and the J segment 10 bases; nucleotides outside the gene matches: 10. The CDR3 spans 13 residues. Germline V gene sequence: CDR1 SGHDT, CDR2 YYEEEE. For the CDR3, the DNA is TGTGCCAGCACCGACGGGACAGGGAGCATCTACACCTTC. Translating it yields CASTDGTGSIYTF.

The chain uses TRBV9 and TRBJ1-2; D ambiguous. With 0 bases removed from V and 7 bases from J, the gap between germline ends came to 10 bases. Germline V gives CDR1 SGDLS, CDR2 YYNGEE. CDR3 size: 13 residues. CDR3: CASSVVEEAGYTF. DNA of the CDR3: TGTGCCAGCAGCGTAGTTGAGGAGGCTGGCTACACCTTC. The entire variable domain, with the rest obtained from reference TRBV9 and TRBJ1-2, is as follows: DSGVTQTPKHLITATGQRVTLRCSPRSGDLSVYWYQQSLDQGLQFLIQYYNGEERAKGNILERFSAQQFPDLHSELNLSSLELGDSALYFCASSVVEEAGYTFGSGTRLTVV.

V is TRBV10-3 and J is TRBJ1-1, with a tentative D call TRBD1 (5 bases). Germline assignment: CDR1 ENHRY and CDR2 SYGVKD. This CDR3 has 11 amino acids. Trimming took off 8 bases at V and 7 bases at J, with 11 bases between the two ends. The DNA for the CDR3 is TGTGCCATCCTAGCGGACAATGAAGCTTTCTTT. It encodes CAILADNEAFF.

The chain couples TRBV18 to TRBJ1-3; 8 nucleotides align to TRBD1. J was trimmed by 2 bases and V by 3 bases; bases with no gene match: 6. The CDR3 spans 16 residues. Germline-derived CDR1 and CDR2 are KGHSH and LQKENI. The CDR3 DNA reads as TGTGCCAGCTCACCCACCGGGACAGGAACTGGAAACACCATATATTTT. Protein product: CASSPTGTGTGNTIYF.

The chain has TRBV5-5 and TRBJ1-1; no definite D call. Trimming shortened V by 0 bases and J by 1 base, and 4 bases separated the two germline ends. This CDR3 comprises 13 residues. Germline CDR1 SGHKS, CDR2 YYEKEE (reference sequence). The CDR3 nucleotides are TGTGCCAGCAGCTTGGCCAGGAACACTGAAGCTTTCTTT. Amino acid sequence: CASSLARNTEAFF.

V usage is TRBV5-1 and J usage is TRBJ1-1; 7 nucleotides align to TRBD1. The CDR3 contains 15 residues. Germline V gives CDR1 SGHRS, CDR2 YFSETQ. V lost 0 bases, J lost 6 bases, and 8 bases stayed unmatched. CDR3 residues: CASSLGGGWTAEAFF. In nucleotides, the CDR3 is TGCGCCAGCAGCTTGGGAGGGGGCTGGACAGCTGAAGCTTTCTTT.

Only a few counts were recorded for this clone. Here the CDR3 DNA reads TGTGCCAGCAGTTATTCGTCACTTAACACTGAAGCTTTCTTT. Its translation: CASSYSSLNTEAFF. The chain combines TRBV6-9 with TRBJ1-1; D remains ambiguous. The V end was cut by 0 bases, the J end by 2 bases, with 7 bases between. Germline V lookup: CDR1 MNHGY, CDR2 SVAAGI. The CDR3 covers 14 residues.

Points on this clone: Different DNA sequences within this sample yield the same CDR3. This chain joins TRBV28 and TRBJ2-7; 7 bases are a match to TRBD1. V lost 1 base to trimming and J lost 2 bases; unmatched junction nucleotides: 8. This CDR3 spans 16 amino acids. The germline gives CDR1 MDHEN, CDR2 SYDVKM. The CDR3 nucleotides read TGTGCCAGCAGTTTATACGGCAGGCAGGGGGCCTACGAGCAGTACTTC. This codes for CASSLYGRQGAYEQYF.

The chain has TRBV30 and TRBJ1-1; D not certain. CDR3 length: 11 residues. V lost 7 bases and J 4 bases, leaving 10 bases between the germline ends. The germline V gene encodes CDR1 GTSNPN and CDR2 SVGIG (reference sequence). The CDR3 sequence: CAFSPRTEAFF. The CDR3 DNA reads as TGTGCCTTCTCCCCCCGCACTGAAGCTTTCTTT.

The V gene is TRBV2, the J gene TRBJ2-7, with 7 bases aligning to TRBD2. This CDR3 is 13 amino acids long. Germline V lookup: CDR1 SNHLY, CDR2 FYNNEI. V lost 4 bases, J lost 2 bases, and 2 bases stayed unmatched. The CDR3 DNA reads as TGTGCCAGCAGTGGGGAGGGCCCCTACGAGCAGTACTTC. Translated, it gives CASSGEGPYEQYF.

The chain has TRBV3-1 (or the pseudogene TRBV3-2) and TRBJ1-4, with D hard to call. The germline CDR1 and CDR2 sequences are LGHDT and YNNKEL (reference sequence). V gave up 0 bases and J gave up 7 bases, with 12 bases separating them. CDR3 length: 15 residues. This CDR3 reads CASSQELVSGEKLFF. The CDR3 coding sequence is TGTGCCAGCAGCCAAGAACTCGTGTCGGGTGAAAAACTGTTTTTT.

V usage is TRBV6-4 and J usage is TRBJ2-1, with 10 bases aligning to TRBD2. CDR1 and CDR2 (germline): MRHNA, SNTAGT. CDR3 size: 17 residues. V lost 4 bases to trimming and J lost 10 bases; unmatched junction nucleotides: 16. The CDR3 DNA follows: TGTGCCAGCAGTGGGTCGATTAGCGGGGGGACAATAGGGGAGCAGTTCTTC. It specifies CASSGSISGGTIGEQFF.

The chain combines TRBV27 with TRBJ2-7, with 7 nucleotides matching TRBD1. Germline V CDR1 and CDR2: MNHEY, SMNVEV (reference sequence). The V gene end was trimmed by 4 bases and the J gene end by 3 bases; junction bases not matched to a gene: 9. The length of the CDR3 is 15 residues. CDR3 coding DNA: TGTGCCAGCAGTTCATCCGGGACAGTGGTCTACGAGCAGTACTTC. Translation gives CASSSSGTVVYEQYF.

J is TRBJ2-7 and V is TRBV29-1; possible D gene TRBD2, 7 bases. The CDR3 runs to 13 residues. CDR1 and CDR2 from the germline V gene are SQVTM and ANQGSEA. CDR3 coding DNA: TGCAGTGGGGTAAGGGGGGGCCATGGGGAGCAGTACTTC. It codes for CSGVRGGHGEQYF.